This TCR beta chain was found in a study of beta chain features in type 1 diabetes. Expressed TCRB transcripts were sequenced because the isolated RNA had all been reverse transcribed beforehand. Assay: immunoSEQ multiplex PCR; the TCRdb copy retains only in-frame clones and omits some. The repertoire holds 390,000 or so clones, with roughly 13% as singletons. In this sample, this clone turned up a few times. Its antigen is still unknown. General study points: cDNA-based reads could over-represent cells with high TCR expression.

The sequence was collected from a man aged 25-45 years in good health. The material sequenced was naive CD4+ T cells from blood.

CDR3 sequence: CASSAPGPGGNTIYF. As DNA, the CDR3 is TGTGCCAGCAGTGCTCCAGGGCCTGGTGGAAACACCATATATTTT. This chain joins TRBV2 and TRBJ1-3; a possible D gene is TRBD1 (5 bases). Looked up from germline, CDR1 is SNHLY and CDR2 is FYNNEI. The length of the CDR3 is 15 residues. Trimming took off 4 bases at V and 3 bases at J, with 13 bases between the two ends.